This T cell receptor beta chain was identified during a study of tumor-infiltrating lymphocytes in oesophageal squamous cell carcinoma. V gave up 3 bases and J gave up 2 bases, with 8 bases separating them. Per germline, CDR1 SGHAT and CDR2 FQNNGV. The length of the CDR3 is 13 residues. A single record per CDR3 protein comes from TCRdb applying MiXCR to the PCR reads. The sample contains more than 10,000 distinct CDR3 sequences, roughly 61% of which appear only once. This clonotype was seen a few times. This TCR was recovered from a female donor with esophageal squamous cell carcinoma. The chain recombines TRBV11-2 with TRBJ2-7; D is perhaps TRBD2 (6 bases). Sequencing was done on a sample of esophageal tumor tissue. The CDR3: CASSFGGTYEQYF. The CDR3 region has the DNA TGTGCCAGCAGCTTCGGCGGGACCTACGAGCAGTACTTC.